Shown below are 15 T cell receptor beta chains from a single sample sequenced in a study of T-cell memory formation after mild COVID-19. TCRdb called the 5' RACE reads again in MiXCR, with one record for every CDR3 protein. This table holds a few hundred thousand distinct CDR3 sequences, approximately 15% found once. Material: PBMCs or a T cell subset sorted from them (not recorded which). The source is a man younger than 30 who had mild COVID-19 (a few samples of this study predate the infection). Cell type and time point are not known.

This clonotype was seen many times. The chain combines TRBV6-2 or TRBV6-3 with TRBJ1-2, with D uncertain. The V end was cut by 2 bases, the J end by 2 bases, with 15 bases between. The CDR3 has 16 amino acids. The germline gives CDR1 MNHEY, CDR2 SVGEGT. The chain's CDR3 is CASSYMLPRFNYGYTF. The CDR3 bases are TGTGCCAGCAGTTACATGTTGCCGAGATTCAACTATGGCTACACCTTC.

The chain links TRBV7-3 to TRBJ2-1; D may be TRBD2 (6 bases). Germline V gene lookup returns CDR1 SGHTA and CDR2 FQGTGA. The CDR3 length is 9 residues. V lost 11 bases and J 10 bases, leaving 9 bases between the germline ends. In DNA, the CDR3 is TGTGCCCCTGCGGGGGAGCAGTTCTTC. This sequence encodes CAPAGEQFF.

This clonotype was seen only a few times. This chain connects TRBV20-1 to TRBJ2-5; 9 bases map to TRBD2. CDR1 and CDR2 from the germline V gene are DFQATT and SNEGSKA (reference sequence). The CDR3 loop spans 15 amino acids. The junction had 10 bases not matched to a gene; V was cut back by 4 bases and J by 4 bases. The CDR3: CSATGLALERETQYF. CDR3 coding DNA: TGCAGTGCTACCGGACTAGCGTTGGAGCGAGAGACCCAGTACTTC.

The V call is TRBV6-2 or TRBV6-3, the J call TRBJ2-7, with D maybe TRBD2 (6 bases). V lost 4 bases and J 5 bases, leaving 9 bases between the germline ends. The CDR3 spans 12 residues. CDR1 and CDR2 from the germline V gene are MNHEY and SVGEGT. In nucleotides, the CDR3 is TGTGCCAGCAGTTCGCGGACTAACGAGCAGTACGTC. Translated, it gives CASSSRTNEQYV.

This clonotype was observed at least ten times. This chain links TRBV7-2 with TRBJ2-3, with D perhaps matching TRBD1 (5 bases). This CDR3 is built from 14 residues. Germline values: CDR1 SGHTA, CDR2 FQGNSA. V lost 3 bases to trimming and J lost 2 bases, with 9 bases between them. The CDR3 sequence is CASSFRASTDTQYF. The CDR3 bases are TGTGCCAGCAGCTTCAGGGCCTCCACAGATACGCAGTATTTT.

This clonotype was seen a handful of times. The rearrangement uses TRBV19 and TRBJ2-1, with D tentatively TRBD1 (6 bases). The CDR3 has 16 amino acids. The ends were cut back, 6 bases at V and 0 bases at J, with 15 bases in the middle. Germline V CDR1 and CDR2: LNHDA, SQIVND (reference sequence). The CDR3 protein is CASRGTQTFSYNEQFF. The DNA of the CDR3 is TGTGCCAGTAGGGGGACACAAACCTTCTCCTACAATGAGCAGTTCTTC.

There are a few counts of this clonotype. This chain links TRBV5-4 with TRBJ2-3; perhaps TRBD1 as D (5 bases). The ends were cut back, 3 bases at V and 5 bases at J, with 13 bases in the middle. Germline V CDR1 and CDR2: SGHNT, YYREEE (reference sequence). The CDR3 extends over 14 amino acids. Here the CDR3 DNA reads TGTGCCAGCAGCTCCTCGGCCAGGGTAGATACGCAGTATTTT. It translates to CASSSSARVDTQYF.

This clonotype has a handful of counts. The gene calls are TRBV28 and TRBJ1-2, with D uncertain. CDR3 length: 13 amino acids. The germline V gene encodes CDR1 MDHEN and CDR2 SYDVKM. The V gene lost 5 bases and the J gene lost 8 bases, with 15 bases spanning the gap. CDR3 nucleotides: TGTGCCAGCAGTCTTACCCGGTCTCGCGGCTACACCTTC. Amino acids: CASSLTRSRGYTF.

The chain combines TRBV6-5 with TRBJ2-6; D gene unclear. CDR1 is MNHEY, CDR2 SVGAGI, per germline. The CDR3 has 12 amino acids. The V end was cut by 8 bases, the J end by 2 bases, with 4 bases between. The CDR3 DNA is TGTGCCAGCGGTGCTGGGGCCAACGTCCTGACTTTC. Translation gives CASGAGANVLTF.

The rearrangement joins TRBV10-3 to TRBJ1-5; 7 nucleotides agree with TRBD1. Germline V gene sequence: CDR1 ENHRY, CDR2 SYGVKD. This CDR3 is 16 amino acids long. Trimming at V came to 2 bases and at J to 7 bases, leaving 11 bases not matched to a gene. The CDR3 DNA is TGTGCCATCAGTGAGGGCAGGGGGAGGGAATGGCAGCCCCAGCATTTT. Amino acids: CAISEGRGREWQPQHF.

This clonotype was picked up many times. The chain joins TRBV7-2 to TRBJ2-3; TRBD2 aligns across 7 bases. Germline CDR1 SGHTA, CDR2 FQGNSA. The CDR3 length is 17 residues. V was clipped by 4 bases and J by 7 bases; unmatched bases: 17. CDR3 DNA: TGTGCCAGCAGCTCTTTAGGGGCTTGGAGCGGGGCAAATACGCAGTATTTT. It specifies CASSSLGAWSGANTQYF.

This clonotype was counted between two and nine times. The rearrangement links TRBV9 to TRBJ2-2; D is tentatively TRBD1 or TRBD2 (6 bases each). Trimming pared 0 bases from V and 2 bases from J, leaving 11 bases between. CDR3 length equals 16 residues. Germline loops: CDR1 SGDLS, CDR2 YYNGEE. CDR3: CASSVVTGANTGELFF. The CDR3 nucleotides read TGTGCCAGCAGCGTAGTGACGGGGGCTAACACCGGGGAGCTGTTTTTT.

This clonotype was found a few times. This chain joins TRBV5-1 and TRBJ2-7, with 9 bases aligning to TRBD2. Trimming took 0 bases from V and 7 from J; bases not matched to a gene: 2. CDR1 and CDR2 (germline): SGHRS, YFSETQ. CDR3 length: 13 amino acids. CDR3 bases: TGCGCCAGCAGCTTGGTGCGGGGGGGGGAGCAGTACTTC. It translates to CASSLVRGGEQYF.

This clonotype was seen more than once but under ten times. CDR3 protein: CASSLGRVDYEQYV. In nucleotides, the CDR3 is TGTGCCAGCAGCTTGGGTAGGGTGGACTACGAGCAGTACGTC. The V gene is TRBV5-6, the J gene TRBJ2-7; D remains ambiguous. There are 14 residues in the CDR3. Germline loops: CDR1 SGHDT, CDR2 YYEEEE. Trimming removed 0 bases from V and 3 bases from J, with 10 bases in between.

V and J are TRBV19 and TRBJ2-3; D is perhaps TRBD1 (6 bases). CDR3 size: 15 residues. Between the trimmed V and J ends, which lost 7 bases and 3 bases, there was a span of 17 bases. CDR1 and CDR2 (germline): LNHDA, SQIVND (reference sequence). The chain's CDR3 is CASNLRGRRTDTQYF. The CDR3 nucleotides read TGTGCCAGTAACCTCAGGGGAAGGAGGACAGATACGCAGTATTTT.